Reported below is one T cell receptor beta chain. Repertoires were generated with immunoSEQ multiplex PCR, while TCRdb's copy carries only in-frame clones and drops some. The data hold approximately 5,000 clones, with less than 80% observed a single time. These data come from a study of ipilimumab plus nivolumab after autologous stem cell transplantation. Looking at the study overall: Myeloma patients were high-risk transplant-naive or relapsed within 3 years of first autologous transplant.

CDR3 length: 13 amino acids. From germline, CDR1 is LGHNA and CDR2 YNFKEQ. V shed 5 bases and J 8 bases; nucleotides not matched to a gene: 7. Ipilimumab, 1 mg/kg, started 14 to 28 days after autologous transplant. Through week 26, nivolumab 3 mg/kg IV was given weeks 1, 4, 7, 10, then biweekly. This specimen consisted of PBMCs, obtained in a trial of ipilimumab plus nivolumab as post-transplant consolidation. The rearrangement joins TRBV4-2 to TRBJ1-2; TRBD1 aligns across 8 bases. This receptor was obtained from a male donor with multiple myeloma. CDR3 nucleotide sequence: TGTGCCAGCAGCTGGGGACAGGTAGAAGGCTACACCTTC. Its protein is CASSWGQVEGYTF.